This T cell receptor beta chain was sequenced for a study of patients and donors after allogeneic stem cell transplantation (dated by TCRdb to 2020 to 2021). Library method: RT-PCR. TCRdb records NextSeq 550 as the sequencer. TCRdb reprocessed the public reads (quality trimming at Q25 with fastp, clone calling with MiXCR) and kept in-frame beta chains. All rows with the same CDR3 protein become a single entry with the most common DNA and genes. This sample is represented by about 230,000 distinct CDR3 sequences; approximately 14% of them were singletons. The ten top clones hold approximately 10% of the sample. The CDR3 runs 14 residues from the cysteine to the phenylalanine. Only the CDR3 DNA is retained, 42 bases long and in frame from the first base. Trimming removed 1 base from V and 1 base from J, leaving 8 bases between the germline ends. CDR1 and CDR2 are drawn from the germline V gene: SGHRS, YFSETQ.

This clonotype was detected ten times or more. Its antigen is currently not known. No much larger clonotype is one base removed from it; base qualities were not supplied. The source material was blood, either unsorted or a sorted T cell fraction (not recorded which). The chain uses TRBV5-1 and TRBJ1-1; there is no confident call for the D gene. This sequence originates from a human donor who was either an allogeneic HSCT recipient or a stem cell or donor lymphocyte infusion donor (not recorded which). It is not recorded whose cells these are; they may come from a transplant donor. The CDR3 protein sequence reads: CASSLNAGNTEAFF. In nucleotides, the sequence is TGCGCCAGCAGCTTGAACGCAGGGAACACTGAAGCTTTCTTT.